This TCR beta chain was documented in a study of shared clonotypes between healthy human individuals. Germline CDR1 and CDR2: SGDLS and YYNGEE. This CDR3 region has 16 residues. The junction had 7 bases not matched to a gene; V was cut back by 0 bases and J by 2 bases. CD45RO negativity and positive selection for CCR7 defined naive CD8 cells, a population that excluded terminally differentiated effector memory CD45RA+ cells. Sequencing used immunoSEQ multiplex PCR; TCRdb keeps in-frame clones, though not all of them. The sample includes about 2.1 million clones, 93% of them seen just once. The clonotype originates from a man between 18 and 35 years old in good health. Some clones in this sample may be carry-over from other donors' samples. Sequenced material: naive CD8+ T cells from PBMCs. J is TRBJ1-2 and V is TRBV9, with 7 bases matching TRBD1. This CDR3 reads CASSVGQGTKNYGYTF. The CDR3 DNA sequence: TGTGCCAGCAGCGTAGGACAGGGTACCAAAAACTATGGCTACACCTTC.